Shown below are 32 T cell receptor beta chains from a single sample sequenced in a study of blood T cells in healthy people across ages. Alongside a J-beta primer mix, a sample-barcoded 5' primer served in a second PCR lasting roughly 7 to 12 cycles. TCRdb reprocessed the 5' RACE reads via MiXCR and lists one record per CDR3 protein. The repertoire consists of over a million distinct CDR3 sequences, with 45% occurring once and the leading ten covering approximately 17%. Sequenced: blood. Receptors were obtained from a woman aged 60-75 years in good health.

This chain joins TRBV9 and TRBJ2-5; no definite D call. From germline, CDR1 is SGDLS and CDR2 YYNGEE. V was trimmed by 4 bases and J by 5 bases, leaving 9 bases between them. The CDR3 spans 12 residues. The CDR3 sequence is CASSYVRETQYF. The CDR3 DNA reads TGTGCCAGCAGCTACGTACGGGAGACCCAGTACTTC.

The CDR3 loop is CASIGLTADTEAFF. Written as DNA, the CDR3 is TGTGCCAGCATAGGGTTAACCGCGGACACTGAAGCTTTCTTT. The chain carries TRBV12-3 or TRBV12-4 and TRBJ1-1; D call uncertain. CDR3 length: 14 amino acids. Trimming pared 7 bases from V and 3 bases from J, leaving 15 bases between.

J is TRBJ2-5 and V is TRBV11-2; D gene uncertain. Germline-derived CDR1 and CDR2 are SGHAT and FQNNGV. Trimming pared 4 bases from V and 11 bases from J, leaving 20 bases between. The CDR3 runs 14 residues. CDR3 region: CASSSRSPYNEQYF. CDR3 coding DNA: TGTGCCAGCAGCTCTCGTTCGCCATACAATGAGCAGTACTTC.

The chain uses TRBV4-1 and TRBJ2-7, with 8 nucleotides matching TRBD1. Per the germline V gene, CDR1 is MGHRA and CDR2 is YSYEKL. CDR3 length: 17 amino acids. J gave up 4 bases and V 0 bases, and 11 bases lay outside the gene matches. The CDR3 spells CASSQDPQGAGRYEQYF. CDR3 bases: TGCGCCAGCAGCCAAGATCCCCAGGGGGCAGGCCGATACGAGCAGTACTTC.

The rearrangement joins TRBV5-1 to TRBJ1-1; D unclear. Germline values: CDR1 SGHRS, CDR2 YFSETQ. V gave up 6 bases and J gave up 0 bases, with 21 bases separating them. CDR3 length: 17 residues. The CDR3 region is CASMLGTLTTMNTEAFF. In DNA form, the CDR3 reads TGCGCCAGCATGTTAGGCACTTTGACCACTATGAACACTGAAGCTTTCTTT.

The chain employs TRBV15 and TRBJ2-5; D is undetermined. Germline-derived CDR1 and CDR2 are LNHNV and YYDKDF (reference sequence). V lost 1 base, J lost 3 bases, and 12 bases lay in between. The CDR3 is made up of 15 amino acids. CDR3 nucleotide sequence: TGTGCCACCAGCAGAGTCCCCCTCTCAAAAGAGACCCAGTACTTC. Translating it yields CATSRVPLSKETQYF.

The chain links TRBV5-1 to TRBJ2-7; D is undetermined. CDR1 is SGHRS and CDR2 is YFSETQ in the germline V gene. The V and J ends lost 0 bases and 1 base respectively, with 11 bases between them. The CDR3 covers 15 residues. The CDR3 bases are TGCGCCAGCAGCTTGGCGTCAGCAAAATCCTACGAGCAGTACTTC. The encoded protein is CASSLASAKSYEQYF.

The chain combines TRBV7-8 with TRBJ2-5, with TRBD1 identical over 7 bases. The DNA matches TRBJ2-7 better at its end, which makes the J call doubtful. The CDR3 consists of 16 residues. From germline, CDR1 is SGHVS and CDR2 FQNEAQ. CDR3 in DNA: TGTGCCAGCAGCTTATACCGACAGGGAAAGGGCTACGAGCAGTACTTC. Encoded protein: CASSLYRQGKGYEQYF.

A few counts support this clonotype. The chain has TRBV2 and TRBJ2-5, with TRBD2 matching 11 bases. Trimming removed 8 bases from V and 1 base from J; junction bases left unmatched: 6. The V gene's germline CDR1 is SNHLY and CDR2 FYNNEI. This CDR3 is 15 amino acids long. CDR3 nucleotide sequence: TGTGCCAGCGCTCCAGGGACTAGCGGCCAAGAGACCCAGTACTTC. It specifies CASAPGTSGQETQYF. Full variable domain (remainder filled in from reference TRBV2 and TRBJ2-5): EPEVTQTPSHQVTQMGQEVILRCVPISNHLYFYWYRQILGQKVEFLVSFYNNEISEKSEIFDDQFSVERPDGSNFTLKIRSTKLEDSAMYFCASAPGTSGQETQYFGPGTRLLVL.

This chain connects TRBV29-1 to TRBJ2-7, with 7 nucleotides matching TRBD1. V lost 7 bases, J lost 0 bases, and 12 bases stayed unmatched. The CDR3 consists of 15 residues. Germline assignment: CDR1 SQVTM and CDR2 ANQGSEA. The CDR3 nucleotides read TGCAGCGCCCAGCGTGACAGGGCCCTCTCCTACGAGCAGTACTTC. It encodes CSAQRDRALSYEQYF.

This clonotype has a handful of counts. The J gene is TRBJ1-5, the V gene TRBV15; D perhaps matches TRBD1 (6 bases). Trimming removed 0 bases from V and 0 bases from J, with 9 bases in between. Germline V gene sequence: CDR1 LNHNV, CDR2 YYDKDF (reference sequence). The CDR3 length is 16 residues. As DNA, the CDR3 is TGTGCCACCAGCAGAGAAGCACAGGGTAGCAATCAGCCCCAGCATTTT. Translating it yields CATSREAQGSNQPQHF.

The chain has TRBV21-1 and TRBJ2-5. The J call may not be correct, given that the DNA end is closer to TRBJ2-7. TRBV21-1 is classified as a pseudogene. The CDR3 is 13 residues long. The CDR3 loop reads CASNLRLRAEQYF. As DNA, the CDR3 is TGTGCCAGCAACTTACGGCTGAGAGCCGAGCAGTACTTC.

This clonotype was detected only a few times. J is TRBJ2-4 and V is TRBV6-5; a weak D match, TRBD2 (5 bases). The germline V gene has CDR1 MNHEY and CDR2 SVGAGI. Trimming left V 2 bases short and J 6 bases short, with 5 bases between. The CDR3 contains 12 residues. CDR3: CASSYEGNIQYF. The CDR3 bases are TGTGCCAGCAGTTACGAGGGAAACATTCAGTACTTC.

This clonotype was seen only a few times. The gene calls are TRBV11-2 and TRBJ2-4, with D maybe TRBD2 (5 bases). The CDR3 covers 15 residues. The V gene lost 0 bases and the J gene lost 13 bases, with 19 bases spanning the gap. Germline V gives CDR1 SGHAT, CDR2 FQNNGV. The CDR3 sequence is CASSLEKVDTREQYF. CDR3 nucleotides: TGTGCCAGCAGCTTAGAGAAGGTAGATACTAGGGAGCAGTACTTC.

There are many counts of this clonotype. This sequence joins TRBV9 and TRBJ2-3; D may be TRBD1 or TRBD2 (5 bases each). CDR1 is SGDLS and CDR2 is YYNGEE in the germline V gene. The V end was cut by 0 bases, the J end by 3 bases, with 11 bases between. This CDR3 comprises 15 residues. The CDR3 here is CASSVEGESTDTQYF. The CDR3 coding sequence is TGTGCCAGCAGCGTAGAAGGGGAGTCAACAGATACGCAGTATTTT.

V is TRBV4-1 and J is TRBJ2-1; TRBD2 matches 8 bases. The CDR3 sequence is 14 residues long. With V trimmed by 6 bases and J by 10 bases, 11 bases remained unmatched. Germline V gene data show CDR1 as MGHRA and CDR2 as YSYEKL. The CDR3 DNA reads as TGCGCCAGCAGACTAGCGGAGTGGGCTGGGGAGCAGTTCTTC. This translates into CASRLAEWAGEQFF.

This clonotype was seen a single time. This chain links TRBV12-3 or TRBV12-4 with TRBJ2-5; D may be TRBD1 (5 bases). V lost 4 bases to trimming and J lost 11 bases, with 20 bases between them. CDR3 length: 14 residues. This CDR3 is CASSSGMRNFEQYF. The CDR3 coding sequence is TGTGCCAGCAGTTCAGGGATGAGAAACTTCGAACAGTACTTC.

This clonotype was found a few times. The rearrangement links TRBV2 to TRBJ2-7, with D possibly being TRBD1 or TRBD2 (5 bases each). CDR1 is SNHLY and CDR2 is FYNNEI in the germline V gene. This CDR3 is built from 14 residues. V shed 8 bases and J shed 1 base, with 15 bases lying between them. The CDR3 region is CASRDGSFSYEQYF. The CDR3 region has the DNA TGTGCCAGCCGGGACGGAAGTTTTTCCTACGAGCAGTACTTC.

This clonotype was observed many times. The genes are TRBV7-6 and TRBJ2-1; 7 bases are shared with TRBD2. V shed 2 bases and J 2 bases; nucleotides not matched to a gene: 15. Germline-derived CDR1 and CDR2 are SGHVS and FNYEAQ. The CDR3 runs to 19 residues. This chain's CDR3 is CASSLLSSGTELTYNEQFF. The CDR3 region has the DNA TGTGCCAGCAGCTTATTATCGAGCGGGACCGAATTAACCTACAATGAGCAGTTCTTC.

There are a few counts of this clonotype. The chain employs TRBV7-9 and TRBJ2-5, with 9 bases aligning to TRBD1. Per germline, CDR1 SEHNR and CDR2 FQNEAQ (reference sequence). V lost 5 bases, J lost 0 bases, and 7 bases stayed unmatched. This CDR3 comprises 16 residues. CDR3 protein: CASSERQGGYQETQYF. The CDR3 nucleotides read TGTGCCAGCAGCGAAAGACAGGGGGGATACCAAGAGACCCAGTACTTC.

This sequence joins TRBV6-1 and TRBJ2-2; maybe TRBD2 (5 bases). Germline V gives CDR1 MNHNS, CDR2 SASEGT. The CDR3 sequence is 15 residues long. Trimming shortened V by 2 bases and J by 4 bases, and 11 bases separated the two germline ends. For the CDR3, the DNA is TGTGCCAGCAGTGAAATTCTAGCCAGCACCGGGGAGCTGTTTTTT. Its translation is CASSEILASTGELFF.

This clonotype was observed a few times. The CDR3 region is CASSFRQGEQQFF. The CDR3 bases are TGTGCCAGCAGTTTTAGGCAGGGTGAACAACAGTTCTTC. This rearrangement joins TRBV12-3 or TRBV12-4 to TRBJ2-1, with TRBD1 as a possible D gene (5 bases). The CDR3 sequence is 13 residues long. V was shortened by 3 bases and J by 13 bases, with 16 bases between the two germline ends.

The table lists this clonotype with a few counts. The chain uses TRBV9 and TRBJ1-1; D ambiguous. Per the germline V gene, CDR1 is SGDLS and CDR2 is YYNGEE. This CDR3 has 14 residues. Trimming cost V 4 bases and J 5 bases, with 15 bases left between them. Written as DNA, the CDR3 is TGTGCCAGCAGCCCTACGCGAGTGGGTACTGAAGCTTTCTTT. It yields the protein CASSPTRVGTEAFF.

About this clonotype: Relative to the germline gene, one junction end is altered; a read error may explain this. V usage is TRBV20-1 and J usage is TRBJ1-3, with no clear D. The germline V gene encodes CDR1 DFQATT and CDR2 SNEGSKA (reference sequence). This CDR3 comprises 14 residues. CDR3 residues: CSARDGFSGNTIYF. CDR3 sequence (DNA): TGCAGTGCGAGAGACGGGTTCTCTGGAAACACCATATATTTT.

A remark on this clonotype: This may be a read error: a much more frequent sequence differs by one nucleotide. The chain has TRBV7-9 and TRBJ2-5, with 9 positions matching TRBD1. The length of the CDR3 is 16 residues. V gave up 1 base and J gave up 4 bases; unmatched junction bases: 7. CDR1 is SEHNR and CDR2 is FQNEAQ in the germline V gene (reference sequence). The CDR3 loop reads CASSLGPWDRAETQYF. CDR3 in DNA: TGTGCCAGCAGCTTAGGACCCTGGGACAGGGCAGAGACCCAGTACTTC.

This clonotype was observed a few times. The chain joins TRBV6-2 or TRBV6-3 to TRBJ2-7; TRBD1 might be the D (5 bases). Trimming took 3 bases from V and 3 from J, leaving 9 bases between them. From germline, CDR1 is MNHEY and CDR2 SVGEGT. The CDR3 is made up of 13 amino acids. The CDR3 sequence: CASSYAGYYEQYF. DNA for the CDR3: TGTGCCAGCAGTTATGCAGGGTACTACGAGCAGTACTTC.

This clonotype was counted between two and nine times. The chain is built from TRBV29-1 and TRBJ2-7; 13 nucleotides agree with TRBD2. Germline CDR1 reads SQVTM; CDR2 reads ANQGSEA. This CDR3 contains 17 residues. V shed 0 bases, J shed 3 bases, and the junction held 8 bases outside the gene matches. The CDR3 sequence is CSVEDRGTSGASYEQYF. CDR3 DNA: TGCAGCGTTGAAGATCGAGGGACTAGCGGGGCGAGCTACGAGCAGTACTTC.

The chain uses TRBV21-1 and TRBJ2-1; TRBD2, the table's D call, lacks a check against the DNA. TRBV21-1 is labeled a pseudogene. The CDR3 sequence is 14 residues long. This CDR3 is CASSSRGTAHERFF. The CDR3 nucleotides read TGTGCCAGCAGCTCTAGGGGAACGGCCCATGAGCGGTTCTTC.

The rearrangement joins TRBV5-1 to TRBJ2-1, with TRBD2 matching 12 bases. The J call may be in error: the DNA end matches TRBJ2-7 better. The CDR3 has 18 amino acids. CDR1 is SGHRS, CDR2 YFSETQ, per germline. CDR3 sequence (DNA): TGCGCCAGCAGCTTTCGGACTAGCGGGACAAGCTCCTACAATGAGCAGTACTTC. The encoded protein is CASSFRTSGTSSYNEQYF.

As DNA, the CDR3 is TGTGCCACCAGTGATTTCGGCAGGGGGCCTAAAAATGAGCAGTTCTTC. Its protein is CATSDFGRGPKNEQFF. This chain connects TRBV24-1 to TRBJ2-1; 8 nucleotides line up with TRBD1. Germline assignment: CDR1 KGHDR and CDR2 SFDVKD. The CDR3 length is 16 residues. J gave up 7 bases and V 1 base, and 8 bases lay outside the gene matches.

CDR3 amino acids: CASRPPSSYNSPLHF. The CDR3 nucleotides read TGTGCCAGCAGACCACCGAGCTCCTATAATTCACCCCTCCACTTT. The rearrangement joins TRBV2 to TRBJ1-6; D is uncertain. Germline loops: CDR1 SNHLY, CDR2 FYNNEI. The CDR3 has 15 residues. Deletions cut 6 bases from V and 0 bases from J, with 9 bases between.

The table lists this clonotype with a few counts. The chain links TRBV4-1 to TRBJ2-7, with D possibly being TRBD2 (5 bases). The CDR3 runs 13 residues. CDR1 and CDR2 from the germline V gene are MGHRA and YSYEKL. V lost 4 bases, J lost 4 bases, and 11 bases lay in between. The CDR3 DNA sequence: TGCGCCAGCAGCCCTGACGTAGCGTACGAGCAGTACTTC. This sequence encodes CASSPDVAYEQYF.